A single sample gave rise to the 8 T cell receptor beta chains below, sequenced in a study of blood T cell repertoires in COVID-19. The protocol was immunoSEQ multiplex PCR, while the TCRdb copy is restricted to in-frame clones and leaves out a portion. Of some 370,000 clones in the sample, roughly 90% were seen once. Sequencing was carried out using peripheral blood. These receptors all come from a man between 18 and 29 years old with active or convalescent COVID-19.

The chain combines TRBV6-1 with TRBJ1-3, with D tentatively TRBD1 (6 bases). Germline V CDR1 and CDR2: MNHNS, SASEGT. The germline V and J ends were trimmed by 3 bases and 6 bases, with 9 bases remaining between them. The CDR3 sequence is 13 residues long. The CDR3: CASSDDRLNTIYF. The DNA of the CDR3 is TGTGCCAGCAGTGATGACAGGTTAAACACCATATATTTT.

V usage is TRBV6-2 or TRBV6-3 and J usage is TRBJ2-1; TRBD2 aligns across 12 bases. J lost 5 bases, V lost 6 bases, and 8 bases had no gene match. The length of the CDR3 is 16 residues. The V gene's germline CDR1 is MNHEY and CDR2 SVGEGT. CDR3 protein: CASSHTSGGLNNEQFF. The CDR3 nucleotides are TGTGCCAGCAGCCATACTAGCGGGGGGTTAAACAATGAGCAGTTCTTC.

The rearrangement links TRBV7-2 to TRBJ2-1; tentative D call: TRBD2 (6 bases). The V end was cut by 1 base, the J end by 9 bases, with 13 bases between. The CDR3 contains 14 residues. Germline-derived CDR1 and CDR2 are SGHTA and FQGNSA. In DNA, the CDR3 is TGTGCCAGCAGCTTAGTTTCCGCCGGGGGTGAGCAGTTCTTC. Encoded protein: CASSLVSAGGEQFF.

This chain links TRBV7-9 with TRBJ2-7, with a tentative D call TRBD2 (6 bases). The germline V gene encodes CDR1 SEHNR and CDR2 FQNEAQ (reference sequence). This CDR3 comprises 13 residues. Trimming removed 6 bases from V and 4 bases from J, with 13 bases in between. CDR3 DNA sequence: TGTGCCAGCAGTCCCCGGGGGAGGTACGAGCAGTACTTC. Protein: CASSPRGRYEQYF.

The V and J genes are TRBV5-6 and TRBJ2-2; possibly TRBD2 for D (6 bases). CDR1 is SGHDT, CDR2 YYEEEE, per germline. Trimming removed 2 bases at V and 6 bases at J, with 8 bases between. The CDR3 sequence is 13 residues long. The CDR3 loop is CASSFSGAGELFF. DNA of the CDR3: TGTGCCAGCAGCTTTTCGGGGGCCGGGGAGCTGTTTTTT.

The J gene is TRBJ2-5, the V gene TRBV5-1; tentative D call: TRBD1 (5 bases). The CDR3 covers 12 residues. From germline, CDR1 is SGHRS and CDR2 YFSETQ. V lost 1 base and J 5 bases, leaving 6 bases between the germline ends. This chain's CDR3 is CASSLRGETQYF. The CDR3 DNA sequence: TGCGCCAGCAGCTTGAGGGGCGAGACCCAGTACTTC.

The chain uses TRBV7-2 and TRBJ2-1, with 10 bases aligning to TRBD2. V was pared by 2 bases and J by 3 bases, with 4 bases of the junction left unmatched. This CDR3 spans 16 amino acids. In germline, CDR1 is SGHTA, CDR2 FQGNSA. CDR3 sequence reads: CASSLRLAGVYNEQFF. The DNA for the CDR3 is TGTGCCAGCAGCTTAAGGCTAGCGGGAGTCTACAATGAGCAGTTCTTC.

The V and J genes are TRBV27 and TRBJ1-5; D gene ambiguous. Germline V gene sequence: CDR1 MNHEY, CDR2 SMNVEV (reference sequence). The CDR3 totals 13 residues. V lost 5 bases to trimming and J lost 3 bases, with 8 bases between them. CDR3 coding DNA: TGTGCCAGCAGTGGCAGGCTCAATCAGCCCCAGCATTTT. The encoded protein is CASSGRLNQPQHF.